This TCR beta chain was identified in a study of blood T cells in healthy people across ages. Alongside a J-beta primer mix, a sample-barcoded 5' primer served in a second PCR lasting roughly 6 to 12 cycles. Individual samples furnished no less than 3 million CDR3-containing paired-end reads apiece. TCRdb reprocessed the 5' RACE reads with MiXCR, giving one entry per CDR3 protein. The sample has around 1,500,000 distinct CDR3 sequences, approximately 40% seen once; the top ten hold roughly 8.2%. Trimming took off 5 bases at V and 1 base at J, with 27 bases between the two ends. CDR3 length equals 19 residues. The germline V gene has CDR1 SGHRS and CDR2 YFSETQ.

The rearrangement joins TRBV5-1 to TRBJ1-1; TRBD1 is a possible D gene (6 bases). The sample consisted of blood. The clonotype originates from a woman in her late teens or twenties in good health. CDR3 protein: CASRPLGPRPGVENTEAFF. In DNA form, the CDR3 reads TGCGCCAGCAGGCCCCTCGGGCCGAGACCAGGGGTCGAGAACACTGAAGCTTTCTTT.